A single sample gave rise to the 24 T cell receptor beta chains below, sequenced in a study of cytomegalovirus exposure and HLA in healthy donors. Sequenced by immunoSEQ multiplex PCR; TCRdb stores in-frame clones only, minus some. The data contain about 130,000 clones, 89% of them singletons. The sequenced sample was PBMCs. The origin of the receptors is a young woman in good health and CMV-seronegative.

CDR3 DNA sequence: TGTGCCAGCAGTTCAGGACAGCAAACTCGCGAGCAGTACGTC. It codes for CASSSGQQTREQYV. This chain links TRBV28 with TRBJ2-7, with D possibly TRBD1 on 6 matching bases. The V end was cut by 4 bases, the J end by 6 bases, with 16 bases between. The germline CDR1 and CDR2 sequences are MDHEN and SYDVKM. This CDR3 contains 14 residues.

This rearrangement joins TRBV28 to TRBJ1-2; D is perhaps TRBD1 (5 bases). Per germline, CDR1 MDHEN and CDR2 SYDVKM. The CDR3 is 14 residues long. V was cut by 3 bases and J by 6 bases, with 14 bases left in between. CDR3 region: CASSFEAHRNGYTF. CDR3 nucleotide sequence: TGTGCCAGCAGTTTCGAGGCACACAGGAATGGCTACACCTTC.

The V call is TRBV5-8, the J call TRBJ1-2; 7 positions match TRBD1. This CDR3 is 17 amino acids long. Germline assignment: CDR1 SGHTS and CDR2 YDEGEE. V lost 4 bases to trimming and J lost 3 bases; unmatched junction nucleotides: 15. CDR3 residues: CASSQNTGTDAYYGYTF. The CDR3 bases are TGTGCCAGCAGCCAAAACACCGGGACAGATGCCTACTATGGCTACACCTTC.

This chain connects TRBV5-4 to TRBJ2-7; D ambiguous. Trimming shortened V by 4 bases and J by 4 bases, and 15 bases separated the two germline ends. The CDR3 covers 14 residues. Germline lookup yields CDR1 SGHNT and CDR2 YYREEE (reference sequence). The CDR3 is CASSQEYERYEQYF. CDR3 DNA: TGTGCCAGCAGCCAAGAGTATGAGAGGTACGAGCAGTACTTC.

The V and J genes are TRBV28 and TRBJ1-5; possible D gene TRBD1, 5 bases. CDR3 size: 17 residues. Germline values: CDR1 MDHEN, CDR2 SYDVKM. V was pared by 2 bases and J by 7 bases, with 21 bases between. CDR3 protein: CASSLPGGTGRRQPQHF. For the CDR3, the DNA is TGTGCCAGCAGTTTACCGGGGGGTACGGGGAGGCGGCAGCCCCAGCATTTT.

The V gene is TRBV6-1, the J gene TRBJ2-1; 10 bases are a match to TRBD1. Germline CDR1 and CDR2: MNHNS and SASEGT. The CDR3 extends over 15 amino acids. Trimming cost V 4 bases and J 12 bases; bases outside gene matches: 12. CDR3 protein: CASSGGGGQGRWQFF. For the CDR3, the DNA is TGTGCCAGCAGTGGGGGAGGGGGACAGGGGCGGTGGCAGTTCTTC.

The chain joins TRBV29-1 to TRBJ1-1, with D tentatively TRBD1 (6 bases). The germline V gene encodes CDR1 SQVTM and CDR2 ANQGSEA. Trimming stripped 4 bases from V and 3 bases from J, with 12 bases between. This CDR3 contains 13 residues. In DNA form, the CDR3 reads TGCAGCGTTGGGGGCAGGGGTGACACTGAAGCTTTCTTT. Protein: CSVGGRGDTEAFF.

This clone was counted only a few times. The chain links TRBV2 to TRBJ1-3; maybe TRBD1 (5 bases). The length of the CDR3 is 13 residues. Trimming cost V 9 bases and J 0 bases, with 9 bases left between them. Per the germline V gene, CDR1 is SNHLY and CDR2 is FYNNEI. CDR3 nucleotide sequence: TGTGCCAGTAGACAGAGCTCTGGAAACACCATATATTTT. Residues: CASRQSSGNTIYF.

V gene TRBV27 combines with J gene TRBJ1-1; 7 bases are a match to TRBD1. Germline V CDR1 and CDR2: MNHEY, SMNVEV (reference sequence). V lost 6 bases to trimming and J lost 6 bases; unmatched junction nucleotides: 10. The CDR3 is 14 amino acids. The CDR3 DNA reads as TGTGCCAGCAGATCTACAGGGGCCGTGGCTGAAGCTTTCTTT. As protein: CASRSTGAVAEAFF.

The chain is built from TRBV28 and TRBJ1-3; 7 positions agree with TRBD1. The V segment lost 5 bases and the J segment 0 bases; nucleotides outside the gene matches: 4. The CDR3 is made up of 15 amino acids. Germline lookup yields CDR1 MDHEN and CDR2 SYDVKM. CDR3 amino acids: CASSLGGTSGNTIYF. The CDR3 coding sequence is TGTGCCAGCAGTCTAGGGGGCACCTCTGGAAACACCATATATTTT.

This chain connects TRBV28 to TRBJ1-5, with a possible D match to TRBD1 (5 bases). Germline V lookup: CDR1 MDHEN, CDR2 SYDVKM. Trimming removed 3 bases at V and 5 bases at J, with 11 bases between. CDR3 length equals 14 residues. The CDR3 sequence: CASSFGGVYQPQHF. The DNA of the CDR3 is TGTGCCAGCAGTTTTGGAGGGGTCTATCAGCCCCAGCATTTT.

The chain recombines TRBV30 with TRBJ1-1, with 7 bases identical to TRBD1. The CDR3 sequence is 15 residues long. Trimming cost V 0 bases and J 5 bases; bases outside gene matches: 9. The germline gives CDR1 GTSNPN, CDR2 SVGIG (reference sequence). The CDR3 DNA sequence: TGTGCCTGGAGTGTATCACGCAGGGGGGAGACTGAAGCTTTCTTT. Its translation is CAWSVSRRGETEAFF.

This CDR3 reads CASTTAATAPNQPQHF. The CDR3 DNA reads as TGTGCCAGCACCACGGCGGCGACAGCCCCTAATCAGCCCCAGCATTTT. The chain employs TRBV28 and TRBJ1-5, with TRBD1 as a possible D gene (5 bases). Germline V gene sequence: CDR1 MDHEN, CDR2 SYDVKM. The CDR3 loop spans 16 amino acids. Trimming pared 7 bases from V and 4 bases from J, leaving 20 bases between.

The rearrangement links TRBV18 to TRBJ1-2, with D unclear. There are 14 residues in the CDR3. V gave up 3 bases and J gave up 3 bases, with 11 bases separating them. Germline loops: CDR1 KGHSH, CDR2 LQKENI. The CDR3 DNA reads as TGTGCCAGCTCACCGGCGGGGTCAGACTATGGCTACACCTTC. This gives the protein CASSPAGSDYGYTF.

This chain joins TRBV21-1 and TRBJ1-2; the table's D call, TRBD1, was not checked against the DNA. TRBV21-1 is classified as a pseudogene. The CDR3 contains 13 residues. CDR3 residues: CASSRRDRGPARF. For the CDR3, the DNA is TGTGCCAGCAGCCGCCGGGACAGGGGGCCCGCGCGCTTC.

The chain employs TRBV27 and TRBJ2-1; 8 nucleotides agree with TRBD2. The CDR3 consists of 14 residues. V dropped 6 bases and J dropped 6; count of bases not matched to a gene: 7. Germline V gives CDR1 MNHEY, CDR2 SMNVEV (reference sequence). CDR3: CASRVLAVLNEQFF. The CDR3 DNA reads as TGTGCCAGCAGGGTACTAGCGGTCCTCAATGAGCAGTTCTTC.

This chain uses TRBV10-3 with TRBJ2-2; weak D call: TRBD2 (6 bases). Germline-derived CDR1 and CDR2 are ENHRY and SYGVKD. The length of the CDR3 is 16 residues. The V end was cut by 5 bases, the J end by 0 bases, with 13 bases between. In nucleotides, the CDR3 is TGTGCCATCAGTCCCTTAGCGGACACGAACACCGGGGAGCTGTTTTTT. It translates to CAISPLADTNTGELFF.

This chain joins TRBV7-9 and TRBJ2-3; TRBD1 matches at 10 bases. CDR1 and CDR2 from the germline V gene are SEHNR and FQNEAQ (reference sequence). The CDR3 contains 16 residues. V dropped 1 base and J dropped 10; count of bases not matched to a gene: 11. As DNA, the CDR3 is TGTGCCAGCAGCTTAGTCGTCCCGGGACAGGGGAAGGCGCAGTATTTT. This sequence encodes CASSLVVPGQGKAQYF.

CDR3 bases: TGTGCCAGCACGATAGGGGCCTCCTACGAGCAGTACTTC. Protein sequence: CASTIGASYEQYF. This chain uses TRBV2 with TRBJ2-7; possibly TRBD1 for D (5 bases). Trimming cost V 7 bases and J 0 bases, with 10 bases left between them. The CDR3 extends over 13 amino acids. Germline CDR1 reads SNHLY; CDR2 reads FYNNEI.

This chain joins TRBV18 and TRBJ1-1, with unresolved D. The CDR3 sequence is 14 residues long. The germline V and J ends were trimmed by 3 bases and 1 base, with 9 bases remaining between them. Germline V gene data show CDR1 as KGHSH and CDR2 as LQKENI. Here the CDR3 reads CASSPPFRNTEAFF. The DNA for the CDR3 is TGTGCCAGCTCACCCCCCTTCAGGAACACTGAAGCTTTCTTT.

The V call is TRBV10-3, the J call TRBJ2-7, with TRBD2 identical over 8 bases. CDR3 length: 15 residues. The V segment lost 6 bases and the J segment 7 bases; nucleotides outside the gene matches: 14. Germline V gene lookup returns CDR1 ENHRY and CDR2 SYGVKD. The CDR3 DNA is TGTGCCATCAGACCCAGCGGGAGTGCGGCTTGGGAGCAGTACTTC. Amino acids: CAIRPSGSAAWEQYF.

This clone was picked up one time. The V call is TRBV10-2, the J call TRBJ2-1; 9 bases match TRBD2. CDR3 length: 14 residues. V trimming: 4 bases; J trimming: 9 bases; junction bases outside the gene matches: 7. Germline-derived CDR1 and CDR2 are WSHSY and SAAADI. The CDR3 DNA reads TGCGCCAGCAGTGTGGCGGGAGGGCCCGGTGAGCAGTTCTTC. It yields the protein CASSVAGGPGEQFF.

The chain carries TRBV5-1 and TRBJ2-7; D is uncertain. The CDR3 loop spans 14 amino acids. V gave up 5 bases and J gave up 5 bases, with 17 bases separating them. The germline CDR1 and CDR2 sequences are SGHRS and YFSETQ. In DNA form, the CDR3 reads TGCGCCAGCAGTCCCCGAGGTTTAAGCGACGAGCAGTACTTC. Translated: CASSPRGLSDEQYF.

The rearrangement uses TRBV19 and TRBJ2-1; D is possibly TRBD2 (5 bases). V lost 4 bases and J lost 6, with 7 bases in between. Germline CDR1 LNHDA, CDR2 SQIVND (reference sequence). The CDR3 has 12 amino acids. For the CDR3, the DNA is TGTGCCAGTAGTACCAGCGGCAATGAGCAGTTCTTC. Translated, it gives CASSTSGNEQFF.